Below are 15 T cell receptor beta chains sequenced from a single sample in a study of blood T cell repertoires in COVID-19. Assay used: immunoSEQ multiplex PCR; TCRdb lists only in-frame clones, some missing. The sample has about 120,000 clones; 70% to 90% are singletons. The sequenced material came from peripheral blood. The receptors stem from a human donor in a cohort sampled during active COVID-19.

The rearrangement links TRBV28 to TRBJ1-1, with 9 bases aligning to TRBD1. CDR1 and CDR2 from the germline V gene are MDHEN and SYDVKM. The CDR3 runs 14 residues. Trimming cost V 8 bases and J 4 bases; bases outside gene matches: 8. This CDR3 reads CASGPTGGITEAFF. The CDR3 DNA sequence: TGTGCCAGCGGGCCCACAGGGGGCATCACTGAAGCTTTCTTT.

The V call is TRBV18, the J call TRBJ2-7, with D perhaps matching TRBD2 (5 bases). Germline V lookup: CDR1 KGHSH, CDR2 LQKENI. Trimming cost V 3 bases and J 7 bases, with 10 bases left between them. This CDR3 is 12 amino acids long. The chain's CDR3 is CASSPFRGEQYF. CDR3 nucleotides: TGTGCCAGCTCACCCTTTCGAGGGGAGCAGTACTTC.

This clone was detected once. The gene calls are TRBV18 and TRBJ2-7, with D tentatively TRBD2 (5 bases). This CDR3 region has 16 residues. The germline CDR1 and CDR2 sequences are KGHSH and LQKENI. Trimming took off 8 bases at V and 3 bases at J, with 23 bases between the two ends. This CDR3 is CASTPLSGTSNYEQYF. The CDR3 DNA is TGTGCCAGCACCCCCTTGAGCGGAACCTCAAACTACGAGCAGTACTTC.

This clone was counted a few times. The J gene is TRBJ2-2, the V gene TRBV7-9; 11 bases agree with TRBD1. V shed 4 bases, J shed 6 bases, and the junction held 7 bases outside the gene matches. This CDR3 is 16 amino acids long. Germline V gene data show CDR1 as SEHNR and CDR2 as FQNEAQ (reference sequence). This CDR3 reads CASSYRDRGYAGELFF. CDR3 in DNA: TGTGCCAGCAGCTACCGGGACAGGGGGTATGCCGGGGAGCTGTTTTTT.

In DNA form, the CDR3 reads TGTGCCAGCAGGCAGGGGGCCGGGAGTCAGCCCCAGCATTTT. Translation gives CASRQGAGSQPQHF. The chain carries TRBV2 and TRBJ1-5, with 8 bases fitting TRBD1. Germline V lookup: CDR1 SNHLY, CDR2 FYNNEI. The CDR3 is made up of 14 amino acids. Trimming at V came to 6 bases and at J to 6 bases, leaving 7 bases not matched to a gene. Together with reference TRBV2 and TRBJ1-5, the CDR3 gives the full variable domain: EPEVTQTPSHQVTQMGQEVILRCVPISNHLYFYWYRQILGQKVEFLVSFYNNEISEKSEIFDDQFSVERPDGSNFTLKIRSTKLEDSAMYFCASRQGAGSQPQHFGDGTRLSIL.

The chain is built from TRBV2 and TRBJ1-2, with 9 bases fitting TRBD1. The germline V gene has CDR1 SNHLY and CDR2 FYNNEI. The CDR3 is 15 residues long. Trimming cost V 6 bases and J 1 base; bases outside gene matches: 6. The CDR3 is CASRGGQGGNYGYTF. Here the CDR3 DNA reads TGTGCCAGCAGGGGGGGACAGGGAGGTAACTATGGCTACACCTTC.

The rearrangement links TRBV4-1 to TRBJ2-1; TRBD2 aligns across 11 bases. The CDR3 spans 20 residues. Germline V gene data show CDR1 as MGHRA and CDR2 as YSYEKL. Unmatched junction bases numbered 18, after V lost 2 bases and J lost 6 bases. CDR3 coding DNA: TGCGCCAGCAGCCAACCCATTGAGAGGCTAGCGGGGGGAAGTGGCAATGAGCAGTTCTTC. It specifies CASSQPIERLAGGSGNEQFF.

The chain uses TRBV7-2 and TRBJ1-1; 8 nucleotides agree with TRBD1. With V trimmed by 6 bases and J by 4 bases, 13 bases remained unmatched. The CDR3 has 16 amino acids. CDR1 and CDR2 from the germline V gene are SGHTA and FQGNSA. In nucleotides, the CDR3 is TGTGCCAGCAGTCAGGGGGATTTGGACAGGGTCACTGAAGCTTTCTTT. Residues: CASSQGDLDRVTEAFF.

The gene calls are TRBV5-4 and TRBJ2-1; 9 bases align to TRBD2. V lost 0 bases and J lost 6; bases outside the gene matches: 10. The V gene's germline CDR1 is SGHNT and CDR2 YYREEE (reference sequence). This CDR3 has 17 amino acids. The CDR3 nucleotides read TGTGCCAGCAGCTTGGAGGGCGGGAGGGCTCATATCAATGAGCAGTTCTTC. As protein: CASSLEGGRAHINEQFF.

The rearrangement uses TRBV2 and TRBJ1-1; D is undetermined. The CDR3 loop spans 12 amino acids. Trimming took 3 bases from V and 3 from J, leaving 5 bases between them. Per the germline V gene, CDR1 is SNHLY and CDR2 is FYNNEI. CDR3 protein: CASSDSDTEAFF. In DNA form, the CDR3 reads TGTGCCAGCAGTGACTCCGACACTGAAGCTTTCTTT.

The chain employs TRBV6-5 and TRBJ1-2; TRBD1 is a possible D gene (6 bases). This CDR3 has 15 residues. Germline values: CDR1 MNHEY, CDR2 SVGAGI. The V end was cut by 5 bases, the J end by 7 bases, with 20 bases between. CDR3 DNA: TGTGCCAGCAGTCCCACCCCACAGGGTCGCGGTGGCTACACCTTC. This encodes CASSPTPQGRGGYTF.

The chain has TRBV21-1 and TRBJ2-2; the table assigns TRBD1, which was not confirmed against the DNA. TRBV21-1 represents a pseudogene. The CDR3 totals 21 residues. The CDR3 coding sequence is TGTGCCAGCAGCCCCCCGGGTGGGCAGGGGCCGCCGAAACTGAACACCGGGGAGCTGTTTTTT. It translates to CASSPPGGQGPPKLNTGELFF.

The CDR3 here is CASSPRGREGDEQYF. The CDR3 nucleotides read TGTGCCAGCAGCCCCCGAGGACGGGAGGGTGACGAGCAGTACTTC. The rearrangement joins TRBV4-2 to TRBJ2-7; 8 bases are a match to TRBD2. The trim removed 4 bases at V and 5 bases at J, leaving 10 bases unmatched. The V gene's germline CDR1 is LGHNA and CDR2 YNFKEQ. The CDR3 sequence is 15 residues long.

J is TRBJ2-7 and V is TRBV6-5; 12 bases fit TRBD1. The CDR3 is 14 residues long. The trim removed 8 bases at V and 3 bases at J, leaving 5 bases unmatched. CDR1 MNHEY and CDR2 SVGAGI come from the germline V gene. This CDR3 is CASGGTGGIYEQYF. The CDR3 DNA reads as TGTGCCAGCGGGGGGACAGGGGGCATCTACGAGCAGTACTTC.

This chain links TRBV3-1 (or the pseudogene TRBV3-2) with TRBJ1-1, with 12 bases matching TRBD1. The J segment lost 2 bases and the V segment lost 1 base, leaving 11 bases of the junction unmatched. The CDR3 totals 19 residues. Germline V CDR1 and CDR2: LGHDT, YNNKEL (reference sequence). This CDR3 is CASSQVTRDRGPGNTEAFF. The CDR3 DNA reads TGTGCCAGCAGCCAAGTAACCCGGGACAGGGGGCCGGGAAACACTGAAGCTTTCTTT.